These 26 T cell receptor beta chains came from one sample sequenced in a study of blood T cell repertoires in COVID-19 (TCRdb year 2020). Libraries were made using the immunoSEQ multiplex PCR assay. The table was pulled from immuneACCESS by TCRdb, which kept in-frame rearrangements only. Such tables lose some clones; where checked, under half of the loss comes from unresolved V genes, and the rest has no known cause. In this sample the table shows around 180,000 clones, more than 80% of which occur a single time. The ten top clones hold less than 15% of the sample. Sample: PBMCs or T cells enriched from blood (not recorded which). Every receptor here comes from a man aged 50-60 years who had recovered from COVID-19.

As DNA, the CDR3 is TGTGCCAGCAGCGGGGGACAGGGTGGTGGCTACACCTTC. Amino acid sequence: CASSGGQGGGYTF. V usage is TRBV7-6 and J usage is TRBJ1-2; 9 bases are a match to TRBD1. The V gene end was trimmed by 5 bases and the J gene end by 7 bases; junction bases not matched to a gene: 5. The length of the CDR3 is 13 residues. The V gene's germline CDR1 is SGHVS and CDR2 FNYEAQ. Looking up the rest from reference TRBV7-6 and TRBJ1-2 gives the full variable domain: GAGVSQSPRYKVTKRGQDVALRCDPISGHVSLYWYRQALGQGPEFLTYFNYEAQQDKSGLPNDRFSAERPEGSISTLTIQRTEQRDSAMYRCASSGGQGGGYTFGSGTRLTVV.

This clone was counted a few times. The V gene is TRBV23-1, the J gene TRBJ1-5; possible D gene TRBD1, 6 bases. TRBV23-1 is designated an ORF whose function remains uncertain. The CDR3 is 16 amino acids. V was trimmed by 3 bases and J by 3 bases, leaving 15 bases between them. The CDR3 coding sequence is TGCGCCAGCAGTCACGCCCCTGGACAGAACAATCAGCCCCAGCATTTT. Residues: CASSHAPGQNNQPQHF.

The chain combines TRBV28 with TRBJ2-5; 7 positions match TRBD2. Germline V gene data show CDR1 as MDHEN and CDR2 as SYDVKM. The V and J ends lost 2 bases and 2 bases, in that order; junction bases with no gene match: 5. CDR3 size: 15 residues. CDR3 residues: CASSLGGGGQETQYF. The CDR3 nucleotides are TGTGCCAGCAGTTTAGGCGGGGGAGGGCAAGAGACCCAGTACTTC.

The V gene is TRBV11-3, the J gene TRBJ1-1; D not certain. The CDR3 is 13 residues long. Trimming removed 5 bases from V and 5 bases from J, with 12 bases in between. In germline, CDR1 is SGHNT, CDR2 YENEEA. The CDR3: CASSLSSGTEAFF. The CDR3 nucleotides read TGTGCCAGCAGCCTATCATCGGGGACTGAAGCTTTCTTT.

The rearrangement joins TRBV4-3 to TRBJ1-4, with D uncertain. The V and J ends lost 0 bases and 11 bases respectively, with 16 bases between them. CDR3 size: 15 residues. The germline CDR1 and CDR2 sequences are LGHNA and YSLEER. The CDR3 sequence is CASSQEAAGGGKLFF. The CDR3 DNA reads TGCGCCAGCAGCCAAGAGGCCGCAGGAGGAGGGAAACTGTTTTTT.

Here the CDR3 reads CASKVTGATNEKLFF. The CDR3 coding sequence is TGTGCCAGCAAGGTGACGGGAGCAACTAATGAAAAACTGTTTTTT. The genes are TRBV6-5 and TRBJ1-4; D gene ambiguous. Germline assignment: CDR1 MNHEY and CDR2 SVGAGI. The CDR3 length is 15 residues. Between the trimmed V and J ends, which lost 7 bases and 0 bases, there was a span of 12 bases.

V and J are TRBV5-4 and TRBJ2-3; D perhaps matches TRBD1 (6 bases). This CDR3 has 16 residues. CDR1 SGHNT and CDR2 YYREEE come from the germline V gene (reference sequence). Trimming pared 3 bases from V and 0 bases from J, leaving 14 bases between. The CDR3 loop is CASSSGRDKSTDTQYF. Written as DNA, the CDR3 is TGTGCCAGCAGCTCCGGCCGGGACAAGAGCACAGATACGCAGTATTTT.

The chain combines TRBV12-3 or TRBV12-4 with TRBJ1-2; D gene ambiguous. Trimming removed 6 bases at V and 3 bases at J, with 11 bases between. This CDR3 comprises 13 residues. In DNA, the CDR3 is TGTGCCAGCAGCCCGGTCTCGTACTATGGCTACACCTTC. Protein product: CASSPVSYYGYTF.

The chain combines TRBV30 with TRBJ2-1, with a tentative D call TRBD1 (5 bases). This CDR3 region has 12 residues. V dropped 5 bases and J dropped 10 bases, with 15 bases sitting between them. Germline V gene sequence: CDR1 GTSNPN, CDR2 SVGIG (reference sequence). The CDR3 bases are TGTGCCTGGGGGCATGGTCGACAGGAGCAGTTCTTC. It translates to CAWGHGRQEQFF.

J is TRBJ2-7 and V is TRBV4-2; D may be TRBD1 (5 bases). Trimming left V 0 bases short and J 2 bases short, with 17 bases between. Germline V CDR1 and CDR2: LGHNA, YNFKEQ. The CDR3 extends over 17 amino acids. The CDR3 nucleotides read TGTGCCAGCAGCCAAGATGTCAGCAGGCAGGGAACCTACGAGCAGTACTTC. Translated, it gives CASSQDVSRQGTYEQYF.

This rearrangement joins TRBV11-3 to TRBJ2-7; possible D gene TRBD1, 6 bases. Deletions cut 4 bases from V and 4 bases from J, with 11 bases between. CDR3 length equals 13 residues. In germline, CDR1 is SGHNT, CDR2 YENEEA. CDR3 in amino acids: CASSSPDSYEQYF. The CDR3 nucleotides read TGTGCCAGCAGCTCCCCGGACAGTTACGAGCAGTACTTC. The full variable domain, completed using reference TRBV11-3 and TRBJ2-7, is EAGVVQSPRYKIIEKKQPVAFWCNPISGHNTLYWYLQNLGQGPELLIRYENEEAVDDSQLPKDRFSAERLKGVDSTLKIQPAELGDSAVYLCASSSPDSYEQYFGPGTRLTVT.

The genes are TRBV11-2 and TRBJ2-5; 7 bases fit TRBD2. From germline, CDR1 is SGHAT and CDR2 FQNNGV. This CDR3 contains 16 residues. V lost 5 bases and J lost 5; bases outside the gene matches: 14. CDR3 nucleotides: TGTGCCAGCAGCGGCCGGGACTATGATCCTTGGGAGACCCAGTACTTC. Translating gives CASSGRDYDPWETQYF.

This clone was counted only a few times. The chain combines TRBV10-3 with TRBJ1-2, with 9 bases matching TRBD1. From germline, CDR1 is ENHRY and CDR2 SYGVKD. The V gene end was trimmed by 6 bases and the J gene end by 2 bases; junction bases not matched to a gene: 16. The CDR3 is 18 residues long. CDR3 protein: CAIRGSIKGTGRNYGYTF. CDR3 nucleotides: TGTGCCATCAGAGGGAGCATAAAAGGGACAGGGAGAAACTATGGCTACACCTTC.

The chain combines TRBV12-3 or TRBV12-4 with TRBJ1-2; D ambiguous. The CDR3 is made up of 13 amino acids. Trimming removed 5 bases at V and 3 bases at J, with 10 bases between. CDR3 nucleotides: TGTGCCAGCAGTCTAGACGGGGACTATGGCTACACCTTC. The encoded protein is CASSLDGDYGYTF.

This sequence joins TRBV5-6 and TRBJ1-4; the match to TRBD1 covers 8 bases. The CDR3 has 18 amino acids. Germline CDR1 is SGHDT and CDR2 is YYEEEE. The V gene end was trimmed by 4 bases and the J gene end by 3 bases; junction bases not matched to a gene: 14. The CDR3 loop reads CASSATRDRRGPNEKLFF. The DNA of the CDR3 is TGTGCCAGCAGCGCTACCCGGGACAGGAGAGGCCCTAATGAAAAACTGTTTTTT.

The table lists this clone with a count of one. The chain uses TRBV7-3 and TRBJ1-6, with 7 bases matching TRBD1. The V segment lost 4 bases and the J segment 9 bases; nucleotides outside the gene matches: 6. Germline values: CDR1 SGHTA, CDR2 FQGTGA. The CDR3 has 14 amino acids. The CDR3 DNA follows: TGTGCCAGCAGCTCGACAGGGATCAGTTCACCCCTCCACTTT. Its protein is CASSSTGISSPLHF.

V and J are TRBV4-1 and TRBJ2-7, with 10 bases fitting TRBD1. Unmatched junction bases numbered 16, after V lost 0 bases and J lost 8 bases. Germline loops: CDR1 MGHRA, CDR2 YSYEKL. The CDR3 covers 18 residues. This CDR3 reads CASSQDGPDRGLWGKQYF. CDR3 DNA: TGCGCCAGCAGCCAAGACGGGCCTGACAGGGGGCTCTGGGGCAAGCAGTACTTC.

This chain joins TRBV6-5 and TRBJ1-5; D not certain. Germline lookup yields CDR1 MNHEY and CDR2 SVGAGI. The CDR3 sequence is 13 residues long. V was cut by 7 bases and J by 4 bases, with 11 bases left in between. Here the CDR3 reads CASTSLANQPQHF. Written as DNA, the CDR3 is TGTGCCAGCACAAGTCTAGCAAATCAGCCCCAGCATTTT.

This rearrangement joins TRBV24-1 to TRBJ2-5; 8 nucleotides agree with TRBD2. V dropped 3 bases and J dropped 4; count of bases not matched to a gene: 6. The germline CDR1 and CDR2 sequences are KGHDR and SFDVKD. The CDR3 has 15 amino acids. CDR3 region: CATSDPTSAGETQYF. CDR3 coding DNA: TGTGCCACCAGTGATCCGACTAGCGCTGGAGAGACCCAGTACTTC.

V is TRBV29-1 and J is TRBJ1-1, with a weak D call TRBD1 (6 bases). V was cut by 7 bases and J by 1 base, with 16 bases left in between. This CDR3 has 14 amino acids. Per germline, CDR1 SQVTM and CDR2 ANQGSEA. CDR3 loop: CSGRRVGGNTEAFF. CDR3 nucleotides: TGCAGCGGCCGCAGAGTAGGGGGGAACACTGAAGCTTTCTTT.

The rearrangement uses TRBV18 and TRBJ1-5; 9 bases are shared with TRBD1. V shed 4 bases, J shed 6 bases, and the junction held 13 bases outside the gene matches. The CDR3 has 17 amino acids. CDR1 and CDR2 (germline): KGHSH, LQKENI. The CDR3 sequence is CASSLKRQGDGGQPQHF. The CDR3 coding sequence is TGTGCCAGCTCACTAAAAAGACAGGGGGACGGGGGTCAGCCCCAGCATTTT. Supplemented by reference TRBV18 and TRBJ1-5, the full variable domain reads NAGVMQNPRHLVRRRGQEARLRCSPMKGHSHVYWYRQLPEEGLKFMVYLQKENIIDESGMPKERFSAEFPKEGPSILRIQQVVRGDSAAYFCASSLKRQGDGGQPQHFGDGTRLSIL.

The chain couples TRBV10-2 to TRBJ2-6; perhaps TRBD1 as D (5 bases). Trimming removed 2 bases at V and 1 base at J, with 12 bases between. Germline V CDR1 and CDR2: WSHSY, SAAADI. The CDR3 covers 17 residues. CDR3 protein: CASSEGSGWSGANVLTF. The CDR3 region has the DNA TGCGCCAGCAGTGAGGGCTCAGGGTGGTCTGGGGCCAACGTCCTGACTTTC.

This clone was picked up one time. This chain connects TRBV4-2 to TRBJ1-5; no definite D call. Germline-derived CDR1 and CDR2 are LGHNA and YNFKEQ. CDR3 length: 16 amino acids. V gave up 0 bases and J gave up 3 bases, with 12 bases separating them. CDR3 protein: CASSQERRITNQPQHF. The CDR3 coding sequence is TGTGCCAGCAGCCAAGAACGGCGGATTACCAATCAGCCCCAGCATTTT.

The chain joins TRBV3-1 (or the pseudogene TRBV3-2) to TRBJ1-1; 12 positions agree with TRBD1. V trimming: 4 bases; J trimming: 7 bases; junction bases outside the gene matches: 7. Germline CDR1 is LGHDT and CDR2 is YNNKEL (reference sequence). This CDR3 comprises 15 residues. The CDR3 nucleotides are TGTGCCAGCAGCCTCGGGACAGGGGGCGTATTTGAAGCTTTCTTT. This sequence encodes CASSLGTGGVFEAFF.

This clone is a singleton in its sample. The V gene is TRBV5-4, the J gene TRBJ1-1; D unresolved. This CDR3 is built from 13 residues. Looked up from germline, CDR1 is SGHNT and CDR2 is YYREEE (reference sequence). The V and J ends lost 0 bases and 6 bases respectively, with 9 bases between them. The CDR3 DNA is TGTGCCAGCAGCTTGGGGAGGAGGGCTGAAGCTTTCTTT. Protein: CASSLGRRAEAFF.

The rearrangement links TRBV7-9 to TRBJ1-1, with D possibly matching TRBD1 (5 bases). This CDR3 has 17 amino acids. Trimming cost V 5 bases and J 4 bases, with 23 bases left between them. Per germline, CDR1 SEHNR and CDR2 FQNEAQ (reference sequence). The CDR3 protein is CASSPTGGGMRGTEAFF. DNA of the CDR3: TGTGCCAGCAGCCCCACGGGGGGGGGAATGCGAGGCACTGAAGCTTTCTTT.